This is a list of T cell receptor beta chains from one sample in a study of blood T cell repertoires in COVID-19. Libraries were prepared by immunoSEQ multiplex PCR; TCRdb keeps only in-frame clonotypes and omits some of them. The top ten hold 0.65% to 1% of the sample, which has under 550,000 clones, 70% to 90% seen once. The sequencing sample was made of peripheral blood. The receptors stem from a man between 18 and 35 years old with COVID-19, enrolled during active disease. Each CDR3 is given with its conserved first and last residue. D genes are given only for firm matches. Clone size is shown for a subset of rows, as once, few, many or a class of expanded clone.

d_call j_call clone_size v_call cdr3_aa cdr3_nt
TRBD2 TRBJ2-2 NA TRBV3-1/TRBV3-2 CASSRGGVDTGELFF TGTGCCAGCAGTCGCGGGGGTGTGGACACCGGGGAGCTGTTTTTT
TRBD1 TRBJ1-2 once TRBV6-5 CASSPGTGGTGYTF TGTGCCAGCAGTCCTGGGACAGGCGGAACCGGCTACACCTTC
TRBD1 TRBJ2-7 NA TRBV19 CASSRDRASYEQYF TGTGCCAGTAGTAGGGACAGGGCCTCCTACGAGCAGTACTTC
TRBD2 TRBJ2-1 once TRBV19 CASSTTSGRPNEQFF TGTGCCAGTAGTACGACTAGCGGGAGACCCAATGAGCAGTTCTTC
NA TRBJ2-7 NA TRBV27 CASSGQTSYEQYF TGTGCCAGCAGTGGACAGACCTCCTACGAGCAGTACTTC
NA TRBJ2-1 NA TRBV3-1/TRBV3-2 CASSQDQVSQFF TGTGCCAGCAGCCAAGATCAGGTAAGCCAGTTCTTC
TRBD2 TRBJ2-5 NA TRBV7-9 CASSPGLAGGYRETQYF TGTGCCAGCAGCCCAGGACTAGCGGGAGGTTATCGGGAGACCCAGTACTTC
TRBD2 TRBJ2-7 NA TRBV11-2 CASSLVAGPYEQYF TGTGCCAGCAGCTTAGTAGCGGGACCCTACGAGCAGTACTTC
NA TRBJ1-5 once TRBV15 CATSRPGTQADQPQHF TGTGCCACCAGCAGACCCGGGACACAGGCTGATCAGCCCCAGCATTTT
NA TRBJ1-6 NA TRBV9 CASSAGLPSSYNSPLHF TGTGCCAGCAGCGCGGGACTTCCAAGCTCCTATAATTCACCCCTCCACTTT
NA TRBJ1-4 NA TRBV6-5 CASCSLALPTNEKLFF TGTGCCAGCTGTTCCTTGGCCCTCCCAACTAATGAAAAACTGTTTTTT
NA TRBJ2-3 NA TRBV19 CASSARPTSTDTQYF TGTGCCAGTAGTGCGCGCCCCACTAGCACAGATACGCAGTATTTT
TRBD2 TRBJ2-1 NA TRBV29-1 CSVELRGGRAREQFF TGCAGCGTTGAACTTCGAGGCGGGAGGGCTAGGGAGCAGTTCTTC
TRBD1 TRBJ2-6 NA TRBV5-4 CAVRQGDGANVLTF TGTGCCGTCCGACAGGGCGATGGGGCCAACGTCCTGACTTTC